This T cell receptor beta chain was retrieved from a study of cytomegalovirus exposure and HLA in healthy donors. Study-wide points: Among immune exposure information, only CMV serostatus was available. Earlier analysis yielded a pattern in which most TCR beta V segments were productive about 90% or about 30% of the time. A classifier reportedly called cytomegalovirus status with high sensitivity and specificity.

Healthy bone marrow donors made up the donors. PCR was performed using 60 Vbeta and 13 Jbeta primers. Assay: immunoSEQ multiplex PCR; the TCRdb copy retains only in-frame clones and omits some. The data show under 200,000 clones, approximately 78% seen once. Concerning this clone itself: The target antigen is unknown.

Per germline, CDR1 MNHNY and CDR2 SVGAGI (reference sequence). The CDR3 has 15 amino acids. With V trimmed by 2 bases and J by 4 bases, 5 bases remained unmatched. This clonotype was obtained from a girl under 10 years old in good health and CMV-seropositive. The sequenced sample was PBMCs. The V call is TRBV6-6, the J call TRBJ1-2; 9 nucleotides agree with TRBD1. CDR3 in DNA: TGTGCCAGCAGTTACCCGCCGGGACAGGGCTATGGCTACACCTTC. Translation: CASSYPPGQGYGYTF.